What follows are 11 T cell receptor beta chains derived from one specimen sequenced in a study of cytomegalovirus exposure and HLA in healthy donors. Sequencing was performed with immunoSEQ multiplex PCR; in TCRdb, only in-frame clones are kept and a portion is missing. The sample lists some 76,000 clones, around 94% occurring once. Sequenced material: PBMCs. Every receptor here comes from a woman under 30 in good health and CMV-seronegative.

This rearrangement joins TRBV9 to TRBJ2-3; 11 bases match TRBD2. Germline values: CDR1 SGDLS, CDR2 YYNGEE. V shed 2 bases and J 4 bases; nucleotides not matched to a gene: 6. This CDR3 is built from 16 residues. In DNA form, the CDR3 reads TGTGCCAGCAGCGTCGCGACTAGCGGGAATGCAGATACGCAGTATTTT. Protein product: CASSVATSGNADTQYF.

In this sample, this clone turned up a few times. V and J are TRBV6-1 and TRBJ2-5, with 10 nucleotides matching TRBD1. The trim removed 4 bases at V and 3 bases at J, leaving 8 bases unmatched. This CDR3 spans 16 amino acids. CDR1 is MNHNS, CDR2 SASEGT, per germline. CDR3 sequence (DNA): TGTGCCAGCAGTGTTCACTCCGGGACAGGGGAAGAGACCCAGTACTTC. Translated, it gives CASSVHSGTGEETQYF.

The V and J genes are TRBV19 and TRBJ2-3; weak D call: TRBD2 (6 bases). The germline V and J ends were trimmed by 4 bases and 0 bases, with 11 bases remaining between them. Looked up from germline, CDR1 is LNHDA and CDR2 is SQIVND (reference sequence). The CDR3 length is 15 residues. CDR3 sequence (DNA): TGTGCCAGTAGTAGGGACTGGCCTAGCACAGATACGCAGTATTTT. This translates into CASSRDWPSTDTQYF.

This clone was counted a single time. The chain carries TRBV6-1 and TRBJ1-1; D gene unclear. V dropped 2 bases and J dropped 5 bases, with 12 bases sitting between them. The germline gives CDR1 MNHNS, CDR2 SASEGT. The CDR3 runs to 14 residues. Here the CDR3 DNA reads TGTGCCAGCAGTGAATCCAGGAGAGGGACTGAAGCTTTCTTT. It encodes CASSESRRGTEAFF.

The rearrangement joins TRBV30 to TRBJ1-1; D not certain. Trimming took 1 base from V and 2 from J, leaving 11 bases between them. Germline loops: CDR1 GTSNPN, CDR2 SVGIG (reference sequence). This CDR3 contains 14 residues. CDR3 loop: CAWSDVRSNTEAFF. Here the CDR3 DNA reads TGTGCCTGGAGTGACGTCAGGTCCAACACTGAAGCTTTCTTT.

The chain carries TRBV29-1 and TRBJ2-1; 8 bases agree with TRBD1. This CDR3 contains 14 residues. Germline V gives CDR1 SQVTM, CDR2 ANQGSEA. The V and J ends lost 5 bases and 7 bases, in that order; junction bases with no gene match: 10. CDR3 nucleotide sequence: TGCAGCGTTCCCCCAGGGGGCGATTGGAATGAGCAGTTCTTC. It yields the protein CSVPPGGDWNEQFF.

This sequence joins TRBV6-1 and TRBJ1-2, with D possibly TRBD1 on 6 matching bases. Looked up from germline, CDR1 is MNHNS and CDR2 is SASEGT. V was shortened by 4 bases and J by 5 bases, with 17 bases between the two germline ends. CDR3 length: 15 amino acids. The CDR3, as DNA: TGTGCCAGCAGTGCCCGGACAGAAACCTTTTATGGCTACACCTTC. It is translated as CASSARTETFYGYTF.

The gene calls are TRBV6-5 and TRBJ1-6; D remains unclear. The V end lost 3 bases, the J end lost 4 bases, and 7 bases lay between the germline ends. This CDR3 is built from 14 residues. Germline V gene data show CDR1 as MNHEY and CDR2 as SVGAGI. CDR3 residues: CASSYHGYNSPLHF. The DNA for the CDR3 is TGTGCCAGCAGTTATCACGGGTATAATTCACCCCTCCACTTT.

The J gene is TRBJ2-2, the V gene TRBV4-1; the match to TRBD1 covers 7 bases. The J segment lost 7 bases and the V segment lost 1 base, leaving 12 bases of the junction unmatched. From germline, CDR1 is MGHRA and CDR2 YSYEKL. This CDR3 spans 17 amino acids. The CDR3 here is CASSQVPGQDRVGELFF. DNA of the CDR3: TGCGCCAGCAGCCAAGTTCCTGGACAGGATAGGGTCGGGGAGCTGTTTTTT.

This chain links TRBV27 with TRBJ2-7, with 10 positions matching TRBD1. V shed 6 bases, J shed 2 bases, and the junction held 7 bases outside the gene matches. CDR3 length: 15 residues. Germline values: CDR1 MNHEY, CDR2 SMNVEV (reference sequence). CDR3 sequence (DNA): TGTGCCAGCAGCTACGGACAGGGGGAGACCTACGAGCAGTACTTC. Translating gives CASSYGQGETYEQYF.

V gene TRBV2 combines with J gene TRBJ1-5, with 8 bases aligning to TRBD1. The CDR3 has 14 amino acids. The junction had 2 bases not matched to a gene; V was cut back by 2 bases and J by 5 bases. Germline V gene data show CDR1 as SNHLY and CDR2 as FYNNEI. CDR3 residues: CASSELDRDQPQHF. The CDR3 DNA reads as TGTGCCAGCAGTGAATTGGACAGGGATCAGCCCCAGCATTTT.